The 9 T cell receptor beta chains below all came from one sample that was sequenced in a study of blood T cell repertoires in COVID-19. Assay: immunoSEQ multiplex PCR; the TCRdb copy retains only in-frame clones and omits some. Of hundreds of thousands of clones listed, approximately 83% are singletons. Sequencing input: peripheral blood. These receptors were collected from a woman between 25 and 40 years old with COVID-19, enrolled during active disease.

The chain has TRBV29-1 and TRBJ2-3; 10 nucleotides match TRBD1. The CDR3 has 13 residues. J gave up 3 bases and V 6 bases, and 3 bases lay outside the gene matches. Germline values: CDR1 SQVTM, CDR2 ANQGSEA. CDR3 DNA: TGCAGCGTGGGACAGGGGACTACAGATACGCAGTATTTT. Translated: CSVGQGTTDTQYF.

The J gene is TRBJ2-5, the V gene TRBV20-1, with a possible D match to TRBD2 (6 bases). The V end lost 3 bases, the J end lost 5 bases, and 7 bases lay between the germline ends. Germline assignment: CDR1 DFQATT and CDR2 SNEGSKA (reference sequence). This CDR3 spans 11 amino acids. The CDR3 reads CSARDYETQYF. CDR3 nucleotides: TGCAGTGCTAGGGACTATGAGACCCAGTACTTC.

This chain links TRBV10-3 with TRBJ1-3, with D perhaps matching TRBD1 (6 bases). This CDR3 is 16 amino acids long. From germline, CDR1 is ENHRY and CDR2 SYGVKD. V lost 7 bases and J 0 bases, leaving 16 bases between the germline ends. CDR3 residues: CAINMGHLSSGNTIYF. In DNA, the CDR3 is TGTGCCATCAATATGGGACACTTGAGCTCTGGAAACACCATATATTTT.

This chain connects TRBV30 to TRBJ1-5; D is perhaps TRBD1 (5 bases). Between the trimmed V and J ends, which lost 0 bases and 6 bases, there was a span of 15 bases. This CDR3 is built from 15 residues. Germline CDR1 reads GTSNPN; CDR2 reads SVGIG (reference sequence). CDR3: CAWSVRSGGSQPQHF. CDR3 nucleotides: TGTGCCTGGAGTGTCCGTTCGGGGGGGTCTCAGCCCCAGCATTTT.

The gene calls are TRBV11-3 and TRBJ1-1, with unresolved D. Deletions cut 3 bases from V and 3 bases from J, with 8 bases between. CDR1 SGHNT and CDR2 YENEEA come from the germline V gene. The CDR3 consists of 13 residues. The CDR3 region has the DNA TGTGCCAGCAGCTTGACAAGTTACACTGAAGCTTTCTTT. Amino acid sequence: CASSLTSYTEAFF.

The CDR3 DNA follows: TGTGCCAGCAGCTTAGGCCCGGGACAGTTCGCCTACGAGCAGTACTTC. Protein sequence: CASSLGPGQFAYEQYF. V and J are TRBV7-9 and TRBJ2-7, with TRBD1 identical over 7 bases. With V trimmed by 1 base and J by 2 bases, 8 bases remained unmatched. The CDR3 has 16 residues. Germline V gives CDR1 SEHNR, CDR2 FQNEAQ (reference sequence).

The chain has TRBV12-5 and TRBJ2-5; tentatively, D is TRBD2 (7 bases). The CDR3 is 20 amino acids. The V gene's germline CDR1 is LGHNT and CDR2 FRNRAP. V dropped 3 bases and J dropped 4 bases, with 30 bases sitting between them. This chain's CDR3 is CASGFGPLPAGVGAGETQYF. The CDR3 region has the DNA TGTGCTAGTGGTTTCGGCCCCTTACCGGCGGGAGTGGGGGCTGGAGAGACCCAGTACTTC.

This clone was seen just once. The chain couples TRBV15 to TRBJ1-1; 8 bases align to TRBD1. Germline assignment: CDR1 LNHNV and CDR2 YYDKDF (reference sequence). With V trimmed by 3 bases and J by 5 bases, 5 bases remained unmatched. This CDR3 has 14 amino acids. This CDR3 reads CATSRGGQGTEAFF. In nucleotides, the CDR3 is TGTGCCACCAGCAGGGGAGGACAGGGAACTGAAGCTTTCTTT.

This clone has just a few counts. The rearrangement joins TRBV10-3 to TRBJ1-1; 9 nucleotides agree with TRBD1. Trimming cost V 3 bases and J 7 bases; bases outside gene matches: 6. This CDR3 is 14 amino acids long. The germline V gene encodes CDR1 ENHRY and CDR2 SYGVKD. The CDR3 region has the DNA TGTGCCATCAGTGATGGACAGGGGAGGGGTGAAGCTTTCTTT. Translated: CAISDGQGRGEAFF.